The 19 T cell receptor beta chains listed next were all sequenced from one sample in a study of blood T cells in healthy people across ages. A sample-barcoded 5' primer and a J-beta primer mix were used in a second PCR of roughly 7 to 11 cycles. TCRdb ran MiXCR on the 5' RACE reads and lists one entry per CDR3 protein. The sample yields hundreds of thousands of distinct CDR3 sequences, 45% to 50% seen once. Sequenced sample: blood. The receptors were gathered from a woman aged 55-70 years in good health.

CDR3 protein: CASRPLGTSTDTQYF. The DNA of the CDR3 is TGTGCCAGCAGGCCGCTCGGGACTAGCACAGATACGCAGTATTTT. The chain joins TRBV5-5 to TRBJ2-3; TRBD2 is a possible D gene (6 bases). CDR1 SGHKS and CDR2 YYEKEE come from the germline V gene (reference sequence). V shed 5 bases and J shed 0 bases, with 13 bases lying between them. CDR3 size: 15 residues.

The table lists this clonotype with a few counts. Here the CDR3 reads CASSQTWDNSYGYTF. CDR3 sequence (DNA): TGCGCCAGCAGCCAAACATGGGACAACTCCTATGGCTACACCTTC. The V and J genes are TRBV4-3 and TRBJ1-2; D possibly corresponds to TRBD1 (6 bases). CDR3 length equals 15 residues. The V end was cut by 2 bases, the J end by 4 bases, with 14 bases between. In germline, CDR1 is LGHNA, CDR2 YSLEER.

The chain recombines TRBV7-2 with TRBJ1-1; the D is unclear. Germline V gene sequence: CDR1 SGHTA, CDR2 FQGNSA. CDR3 length: 14 amino acids. V was shortened by 2 bases and J by 0 bases, with 7 bases between the two germline ends. CDR3 amino acids: CASSLMSLNTEAFF. The CDR3 region has the DNA TGTGCCAGCAGCTTAATGTCGTTGAACACTGAAGCTTTCTTT.

V gene TRBV6-2 or TRBV6-3 combines with J gene TRBJ2-1, with TRBD1 identical over 7 bases. Trimming removed 9 bases from V and 3 bases from J; junction bases left unmatched: 8. Looked up from germline, CDR1 is MNHEY and CDR2 is SVGEGT. This CDR3 comprises 14 residues. In DNA, the CDR3 is TGTGCCAGTGTAGACAGGGCGCGCTACAATGAGCAGTTCTTC. This sequence encodes CASVDRARYNEQFF.

This clonotype was seen more than once but under ten times. This rearrangement joins TRBV4-3 to TRBJ2-1, with D possibly being TRBD1 (5 bases). CDR1 is LGHNA and CDR2 is YSLEER in the germline V gene. The CDR3 is 12 amino acids. V was cut by 1 base and J by 9 bases, with 7 bases left in between. This CDR3 is CASSQGTSEQFF. The CDR3 DNA reads as TGCGCCAGCAGCCAAGGGACAAGTGAGCAGTTCTTC.

The V gene is TRBV12-3 or TRBV12-4, the J gene TRBJ2-5; no clear D. Trimming removed 6 bases at V and 11 bases at J, with 13 bases between. This CDR3 is 11 amino acids long. The CDR3 protein is CASSSDHEQYF. CDR3 in DNA: TGTGCCAGCAGCTCAGACCATGAGCAGTACTTC.

This clonotype appeared a few times. The V call is TRBV29-1, the J call TRBJ2-7, with 7 bases lining up with TRBD2. Germline V lookup: CDR1 SQVTM, CDR2 ANQGSEA. Trimming removed 8 bases from V and 1 base from J; junction bases left unmatched: 17. The CDR3 has 16 residues. The CDR3 region is CSLRWMFEGGSYEQYF. As DNA, the CDR3 is TGCAGCTTACGTTGGATGTTTGAGGGAGGGTCCTACGAGCAGTACTTC.

On this clonotype: The germline gene is not matched at one end of the junction; a read error may be the cause. The chain employs TRBV7-2 and TRBJ2-3, with 13 nucleotides matching TRBD2. The germline V gene encodes CDR1 SGHTA and CDR2 FQGNSA. This CDR3 is built from 16 residues. The CDR3 nucleotides are TGTGCCAGCAGCTCGGGACTAGCGGGGCGGTCAGAGACGCAGTATTTT. This translates into CASSSGLAGRSETQYF.

This rearrangement joins TRBV6-2 or TRBV6-3 to TRBJ1-1, with TRBD1 matching 11 bases. The CDR3 is 14 amino acids. The germline V gene has CDR1 MNHEY and CDR2 SVGEGT. Trimming took 2 bases from V and 5 from J; bases not matched to a gene: 1. The CDR3 sequence is CASSYGTGGTEAFF. The CDR3 nucleotides read TGTGCCAGCAGTTACGGGACAGGGGGGACTGAAGCTTTCTTT.

The chain recombines TRBV7-2 with TRBJ2-1, with D possibly matching TRBD2 (5 bases). The DNA end is a closer match to TRBJ2-7, so the J assignment may be wrong. Germline lookup yields CDR1 SGHTA and CDR2 FQGNSA. CDR3 length equals 15 residues. DNA for the CDR3: TGTGCCAGCAGCTTATGGGGAGCGAGGTACAATGAGCAGTACTTC. Protein sequence: CASSLWGARYNEQYF.

This clonotype was seen only a few times. The chain recombines TRBV12-3 or TRBV12-4 with TRBJ2-7; 9 positions match TRBD2. The trim removed 2 bases at V and 5 bases at J, leaving 10 bases unmatched. The CDR3 has 16 amino acids. The CDR3 loop reads CASSLLAGGPADEQYF. The DNA of the CDR3 is TGTGCCAGCAGTTTACTTGCGGGAGGGCCAGCTGACGAGCAGTACTTC.

The J gene is TRBJ2-7, the V gene TRBV10-3; 7 positions match TRBD1. CDR1 ENHRY and CDR2 SYGVKD come from the germline V gene. The CDR3 length is 14 residues. Trimming took 6 bases from V and 5 from J; bases not matched to a gene: 10. The CDR3 reads CAIRERTGEHEQYF. The CDR3 nucleotides read TGTGCCATCAGGGAGAGGACAGGCGAACACGAGCAGTACTTC.

This clonotype has more than one count but fewer than ten. This chain uses TRBV20-1 with TRBJ1-2; 9 positions agree with TRBD1. The V and J ends lost 2 bases and 5 bases, in that order; junction bases with no gene match: 9. The CDR3 has 15 amino acids. CDR1 DFQATT and CDR2 SNEGSKA come from the germline V gene (reference sequence). The CDR3 DNA sequence: TGCAGTGCTAGACGGACAGGGGAGGGGGGATATGGCTACACCTTC. It translates to CSARRTGEGGYGYTF.

This clonotype was picked up one time. This chain uses TRBV20-1 with TRBJ2-5; TRBD2 might be the D (6 bases). Germline V lookup: CDR1 DFQATT, CDR2 SNEGSKA (reference sequence). Trimming took 5 bases from V and 7 from J, leaving 17 bases between them. The CDR3 totals 13 residues. This CDR3 reads CSAEQMGRGTQYF. The CDR3 DNA is TGCAGTGCTGAACAGATGGGGCGGGGGACCCAGTACTTC.

The chain is built from TRBV29-1 and TRBJ2-3; TRBD1 might be the D (5 bases). CDR1 and CDR2 from the germline V gene are SQVTM and ANQGSEA. Trimming removed 3 bases at V and 3 bases at J, with 10 bases between. The CDR3 is made up of 13 amino acids. The CDR3 coding sequence is TGCAGCGTTGAGGGCAGGGTAACAGATACGCAGTATTTT. Its protein product is CSVEGRVTDTQYF.

Note on this clonotype: One base away lies a much larger clone, so this may be a sequencing read error. Written as DNA, the CDR3 is TGCAGGGCCAGACAGGGCCAAGAGACCCAGTACTTC. Its protein product is CRARQGQETQYF. The rearrangement uses TRBV20-1 and TRBJ2-5; TRBD1 aligns across 7 bases. The CDR3 covers 12 residues. Germline V gene lookup returns CDR1 DFQATT and CDR2 SNEGSKA (reference sequence).

J is TRBJ1-1 and V is TRBV6-2 or TRBV6-3; D might be TRBD1 (6 bases). Germline CDR1 is MNHEY and CDR2 is SVGEGT. This CDR3 region has 14 residues. V was cut by 5 bases and J by 4 bases, with 14 bases left in between. The DNA for the CDR3 is TGTGCCAGCAGTGACCGGGGGGCAGCCACTGAAGCTTTCTTT. Encoded protein: CASSDRGAATEAFF.

This sequence joins TRBV9 and TRBJ2-1; 9 bases line up with TRBD2. V shed 1 base, J shed 4 bases, and the junction held 6 bases outside the gene matches. From germline, CDR1 is SGDLS and CDR2 YYNGEE. The CDR3 length is 16 residues. The CDR3 is CASSVTAGGVYNEQFF. The CDR3, as DNA: TGTGCCAGCAGCGTAACCGCGGGAGGGGTATACAATGAGCAGTTCTTC.

This clonotype appeared many times. The chain joins TRBV7-2 to TRBJ2-3, with 10 bases aligning to TRBD2. Trimming took 4 bases from V and 8 from J; bases not matched to a gene: 3. The CDR3 covers 13 residues. CDR1 is SGHTA and CDR2 is FQGNSA in the germline V gene. The CDR3 protein is CASSSIAGGTQYF. CDR3 sequence (DNA): TGTGCCAGCAGCTCAATAGCGGGAGGTACGCAGTATTTT.